This T cell receptor beta chain was sequenced during a study of beta chain features in type 1 diabetes. Study-wide results and caveats: Naive, central memory and Treg TCRB repertoires seemed to resemble each other more closely in patients than they did in healthy donors. Moderate yet significant TCRB CDR3 shortening was seen in Type 1 diabetes patients in all four CD4+ subsets. A possible short-template PCR bias applies equally to patients and controls. A pattern of fewer insertions and more deletions at VDJ junctions was seen in type 1 diabetes patients.

It was via CD45RO/CCR7/CD25/CD127/CD95/CD27 that CD4+ naive, central memory, regulatory and stem cell-like memory cells were sorted. As every portion of the isolated RNA was reverse transcribed, the sequencing read expressed TCRB transcripts. Assay: immunoSEQ multiplex PCR; the TCRdb copy retains only in-frame clones and omits some. The sample contains some 290,000 clones, roughly 25% of which appear only once. CDR3 length: 13 amino acids. V lost 1 base and J lost 8, with 11 bases in between. Germline assignment: CDR1 MNHNY and CDR2 SVGAGI (reference sequence). As for this clone: Its antigen remains unidentified.

Source material: naive CD4+ T cells from blood. The genes are TRBV6-6 and TRBJ1-2; perhaps TRBD1 as D (6 bases). This clonotype originated in a woman in her twenties or thirties with type 1 diabetes. The CDR3 nucleotides read TGTGCCAGCAGTTACTTACAGGGACACGGCTACACCTTC. Its protein product is CASSYLQGHGYTF.